Below are 4 T cell receptor beta chains sequenced from a single sample in a study of beta chain features in type 1 diabetes (dated by TCRdb to 2016 to 2019). Study-wide findings and limitations: Type 1 diabetes patients showed a moderate but significant shortening of TCRB CDR3 length in all four CD4+ subsets.

These TCRs' antigens remain unknown. The method behind the library was the immunoSEQ multiplex PCR assay. All of the isolated RNA was reverse transcribed with the High Capacity cDNA Reverse Transcription Kit, so expressed TCRB transcripts were sequenced. TCRdb took this table from immuneACCESS and kept in-frame rearrangements with V and J called. Such tables lack part of the clones; where checked against another copy, unresolved V genes explain under half of the gap, and the rest is unexplained. The sample data list some 360,000 clones, and about 10% of these were observed just once. The biggest ten clones account for about 0.64% of the sample. The sample comprised central memory CD4+ T cells from blood. All receptors derive from a man aged 25-40 years with type 1 diabetes.

The CDR3 DNA follows: TGTGCCAGCAGCTTGCCAGGACAGCTCGAGCAGTACTTC. The encoded protein is CASSLPGQLEQYF. This rearrangement joins TRBV5-4 to TRBJ2-7; D is perhaps TRBD1 (6 bases). The CDR3 contains 13 residues. Trimming cost V 1 base and J 6 bases, with 11 bases left between them. Germline-derived CDR1 and CDR2 are SGHNT and YYREEE (reference sequence).

This clone was found many times. The chain links TRBV28 to TRBJ1-4; 9 nucleotides match TRBD1. This CDR3 comprises 16 residues. Trimming removed 6 bases from V and 4 bases from J; junction bases left unmatched: 9. Germline CDR1 and CDR2: MDHEN and SYDVKM. The chain's CDR3 is CASSTAGTGINEKLFF. The CDR3, as DNA: TGTGCCAGCAGCACCGCAGGGACAGGGATTAATGAAAAACTGTTTTTT.

This clone was seen more than once but under ten times. CDR3 in DNA: TGCGCCAGCAGCCCATACCGGGAGGCCTGGGAGCAGTTCTTC. It translates to CASSPYREAWEQFF. The chain uses TRBV4-3 and TRBJ2-1, with 7 bases lining up with TRBD2. Germline V CDR1 and CDR2: LGHNA, YSLEER. The V segment lost 4 bases and the J segment 10 bases; nucleotides outside the gene matches: 10. CDR3 length: 14 residues.

A few counts support this clone. DNA for the CDR3: TGTGCCAGTAGACTATCCGGGACGGACGCTAGGAAGTATGGCTACACCTTC. It codes for CASRLSGTDARKYGYTF. The V call is TRBV19, the J call TRBJ1-2; a possible D gene is TRBD1 (5 bases). The length of the CDR3 is 17 residues. Trimming stripped 6 bases from V and 5 bases from J, with 25 bases between. Germline CDR1 reads LNHDA; CDR2 reads SQIVND (reference sequence).